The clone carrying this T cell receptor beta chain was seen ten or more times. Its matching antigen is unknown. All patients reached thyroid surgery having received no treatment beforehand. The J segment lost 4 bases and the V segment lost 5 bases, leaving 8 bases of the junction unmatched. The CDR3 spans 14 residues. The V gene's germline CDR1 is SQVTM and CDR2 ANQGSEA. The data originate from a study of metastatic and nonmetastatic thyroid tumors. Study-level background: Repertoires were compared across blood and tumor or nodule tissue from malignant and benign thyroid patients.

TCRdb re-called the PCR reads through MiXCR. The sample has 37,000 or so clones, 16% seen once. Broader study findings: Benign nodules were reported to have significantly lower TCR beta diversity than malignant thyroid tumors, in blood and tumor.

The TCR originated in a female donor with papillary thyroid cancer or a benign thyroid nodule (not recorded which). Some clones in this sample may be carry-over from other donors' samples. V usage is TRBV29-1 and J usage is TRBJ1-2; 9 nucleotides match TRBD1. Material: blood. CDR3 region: CSVPTEGQGYGYTF. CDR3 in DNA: TGCAGCGTTCCGACTGAGGGACAGGGCTATGGCTACACCTTC.